A selection of T cell receptor beta chains follows, all from one sample in a study of T cell responses to AZD1222 COVID-19 vaccine. The table came from immunoSEQ multiplex PCR; TCRdb's copy has only in-frame clones and leaves some out. The sample records roughly 110,000 clones, 87% being singletons. Sample: peripheral blood, taken 28 days after the second AZD1222 dose. Receptors were obtained from an adult who received the AZD1222 COVID-19 vaccine. The CDR3 runs from the conserved cysteine through the conserved F or W. D genes are given only for firm matches. Not every row has a clone size; where given, it reads once, few, many or a size class.

v_call	d_call	clone_size	j_call	cdr3_nt	cdr3_aa
TRBV19	TRBD1	NA	TRBJ1-4	TGTGCCAGTAGTGCGTCAGACAGGGTAGCTGAAAAACTGTTTTTT	CASSASDRVAEKLFF
TRBV6-1	TRBD1	NA	TRBJ1-4	TGTGCCAGCAGTGACCGGACAGGGTATTATGAAAAACTGTTTTTT	CASSDRTGYYEKLFF
TRBV29-1	TRBD2	NA	TRBJ2-3	TGCAGCGTGGGGACTAGCGGGGTGATGGCAGATACGCAGTATTTT	CSVGTSGVMADTQYF
TRBV11-3	NA	NA	TRBJ2-7	TGTGCCAGCAGCTTAGCACACCTCTACGAGCAGTACTTC	CASSLAHLYEQYF
TRBV30	NA	NA	TRBJ2-3	TGTGCCTGGAGTCCCGGTAGCACAGATACGCAGTATTTT	CAWSPGSTDTQYF
TRBV11-2	NA	once	TRBJ2-7	TGTGCCAGCAACCAGGGGGGCAGGGTGGATGAGCAGTACTTC	CASNQGGRVDEQYF
TRBV5-1	TRBD1	NA	TRBJ1-1	TGCGCCAGCAGCCCTGTACAGGGGGCGCGTGAAGCTTTCTTT	CASSPVQGAREAFF
TRBV19	NA	once	TRBJ1-1	TGTGCCAGTAGTATGCAGGATCTGAACACTGAAGCTTTCTTT	CASSMQDLNTEAFF
TRBV6-5	NA	NA	TRBJ1-5	TGTGCCAGCAGTTACACCTACAGTAGCAATCAGCCCCAGCATTTT	CASSYTYSSNQPQHF
TRBV4-1	NA	NA	TRBJ1-2	TGCGCCAGCAGCCAAGGGGGCAGGGTCAATAGCTACACCTTC	CASSQGGRVNSYTF
TRBV19	NA	NA	TRBJ1-6	TGTGCCAGTAGTATTCTGAATCCCCGGGGGAGGAATTCACCCCTCCACTTT	CASSILNPRGRNSPLHF
TRBV25-1	NA	NA	TRBJ1-4	TGTGCCAGCAGTGAAGGCTGGGGGAGTGAAAAACTGTTTTTT	CASSEGWGSEKLFF
TRBV28	NA	NA	TRBJ1-5	TGTGCCAGCAGCCCCGCCGCGGGGTCTTACAATCAGCCCCAGCATTTT	CASSPAAGSYNQPQHF
TRBV27	TRBD2	NA	TRBJ2-5	TGTGCCAGCAGTTTGTGGGGGGGAGAGACCCAGTACTTC	CASSLWGGETQYF
TRBV7-6	TRBD1	NA	TRBJ1-4	TGTGCCAGCAGCCGGGACAGGGGGCGCCGAAATGAAAAACTGTTTTTT	CASSRDRGRRNEKLFF